One and the same sample provided the 8 T cell receptor beta chains below, sequenced in a study of radiotherapy plus CTLA-4 blockade in lung cancer. Sequenced by immunoSEQ multiplex PCR; TCRdb stores in-frame clones only, minus some. The data contain about 77,000 clones, roughly 74% of them singletons. Sequencing was performed on peripheral blood, taken from a patient treated with radiotherapy plus ipilimumab. The source is a human donor with non-small cell lung cancer whose response to radiotherapy plus ipilimumab could not be evaluated.

This sequence joins TRBV7-9 and TRBJ2-1; 15 bases are shared with TRBD2. J was trimmed by 10 bases and V by 3 bases; bases with no gene match: 13. The CDR3 runs 18 residues. The V gene's germline CDR1 is SEHNR and CDR2 FQNEAQ (reference sequence). CDR3 bases: TGTGCCAGCAGCTTCGCTATTAACGGACTAGCGGGAGGGATAGAGCAGTTCTTC. Amino acid sequence: CASSFAINGLAGGIEQFF.

This clone was seen a handful of times. CDR3 residues: CAWSVRGGAKNIQYF. Written as DNA, the CDR3 is TGTGCCTGGAGTGTACGGGGGGGGGCCAAAAACATTCAGTACTTC. The chain combines TRBV30 with TRBJ2-4; 8 bases map to TRBD2. Looked up from germline, CDR1 is GTSNPN and CDR2 is SVGIG (reference sequence). This CDR3 has 15 amino acids. V dropped 0 bases and J dropped 1; count of bases not matched to a gene: 2. The full variable domain, in which reference TRBV30 and TRBJ2-4 provide the parts outside the CDR3, is SQTIHQWPATLVQPVGSPLSLECTVEGTSNPNLYWYRQAAGRGLQLLFYSVGIGQISSEVPQNLSASRPQDRQFILSSKKLLLSDSGFYLCAWSVRGGAKNIQYFGAGTRLSVL.

This chain links TRBV27 with TRBJ2-3, with D perhaps TRBD1 (6 bases). Trimming stripped 2 bases from V and 7 bases from J, with 7 bases between. The CDR3 is 12 residues long. Per germline, CDR1 MNHEY and CDR2 SMNVEV (reference sequence). CDR3 loop: CASSLQGNTQYF. The CDR3 nucleotides are TGTGCCAGCAGTTTACAGGGGAATACGCAGTATTTT.

This clone was seen only once. The genes are TRBV29-1 and TRBJ2-3; D remains unclear. CDR3 length: 13 amino acids. Trimming pared 2 bases from V and 4 bases from J, leaving 10 bases between. Germline assignment: CDR1 SQVTM and CDR2 ANQGSEA. The CDR3 is CSVETALPDTQYF. The CDR3 bases are TGCAGCGTTGAAACAGCACTTCCAGATACGCAGTATTTT.

J is TRBJ2-5 and V is TRBV5-4, with a possible D match to TRBD2 (5 bases). Germline V gene data show CDR1 as SGHNT and CDR2 as YYREEE (reference sequence). Trimming pared 5 bases from V and 0 bases from J, leaving 14 bases between. The CDR3 runs to 15 residues. The CDR3 bases are TGTGCCAGCAGTCTCCGCCCGGACTACCAAGAGACCCAGTACTTC. Its protein product is CASSLRPDYQETQYF.

This clone was seen only a few times. The CDR3 loop reads CASSRGSGVSSDTQYF. CDR3 nucleotides: TGTGCCAGCAGCCGGGGAAGCGGTGTGAGTTCAGATACGCAGTATTTT. V usage is TRBV5-4 and J usage is TRBJ2-3, with D tentatively TRBD2 (5 bases). V was shortened by 4 bases and J by 4 bases, with 19 bases between the two germline ends. The CDR3 length is 16 residues. Germline V gives CDR1 SGHNT, CDR2 YYREEE (reference sequence).

This chain connects TRBV27 to TRBJ1-5, with 11 bases that match TRBD1. With V trimmed by 5 bases and J by 4 bases, 7 bases remained unmatched. Germline V gene sequence: CDR1 MNHEY, CDR2 SMNVEV (reference sequence). This CDR3 is built from 16 residues. The CDR3 here is CASSPPGTGGNQPQHF. CDR3 in DNA: TGTGCCAGCAGTCCCCCTGGGACAGGGGGGAATCAGCCCCAGCATTTT.

The chain carries TRBV18 and TRBJ2-3, with TRBD2 matching 9 bases. The length of the CDR3 is 16 residues. Germline V gene sequence: CDR1 KGHSH, CDR2 LQKENI. V was pared by 3 bases and J by 2 bases, with 6 bases of the junction left unmatched. CDR3 DNA: TGTGCCAGCTCACCCACCGCGGGGGGGTACACAGATACGCAGTATTTT. It specifies CASSPTAGGYTDTQYF. Full variable domain (remainder filled in from reference TRBV18 and TRBJ2-3): NAGVMQNPRHLVRRRGQEARLRCSPMKGHSHVYWYRQLPEEGLKFMVYLQKENIIDESGMPKERFSAEFPKEGPSILRIQQVVRGDSAAYFCASSPTAGGYTDTQYFGPGTRLTVL.